This T cell receptor (beta chain) was sequenced for a study of neurological immune-mediated disorders. Comment on this clonotype: The junction and the germline gene differ at one end; a read error may be behind it.

5'RACE employing 10-nucleotide random UMIs yielded the cDNA. The output of every sequencing run exceeded 170 million TCR-beta sequences, derived from 15-18 subjects. A single record per CDR3 protein comes from TCRdb applying MiXCR to the 5' RACE reads. Here the sample spans approximately 77,000 distinct CDR3 sequences, around 9.9% being singletons. CDR1 is SGDLS and CDR2 is YYNGEE in the germline V gene. This CDR3 has 14 residues. The TCR was taken from a man aged 45-65 years in good health. The sample was PBMCs. The chain combines TRBV9 with TRBJ2-7; tentatively, D is TRBD1 or TRBD2 (5 bases each). The CDR3 sequence is CASSVALVGDEQYF. The CDR3 region has the DNA TGTGCCAGCAGCGTAGCACTAGTGGGGGACGAACAGTACTTC. The whole variable domain, remainder taken from reference TRBV9 and TRBJ2-7, is DSGVTQTPKHLITATGQRVTLRCSPRSGDLSVYWYQQSLDQGLQFLIQYYNGEERAKGNILERFSAQQFPDLHSELNLSSLELGDSALYFCASSVALVGDEQYFGPGTRLTVT.